This TCR beta chain was identified during a study of T cell responses to AZD1222 COVID-19 vaccine. Study observations and caveats: Along spike, vaccine-associated CD4 TCRs were found throughout, with dominance at 160-218 and 743-854.

Notes on this clone: The antigen remains unidentified.

CDR1 SGHVS and CDR2 FQNEAQ come from the germline V gene. CDR3 length: 15 amino acids. V was pared by 5 bases and J by 4 bases, with 18 bases between. Clones were sequenced by immunoSEQ multiplex PCR, and TCRdb holds only the in-frame ones, with some missing. The sample shows tens of thousands of clones, less than 85% of them seen only once. This TCR was recovered from an adult who received the AZD1222 COVID-19 vaccine. The chain is built from TRBV7-8 and TRBJ2-7, with TRBD2 as a possible D gene (6 bases). This material consisted of peripheral blood, taken 28 days after the second AZD1222 dose. The CDR3 nucleotides read TGTGCCAGCAGCCTCCAAGCGGGTACTAGGTACGAGCAGTACTTC. Its translation: CASSLQAGTRYEQYF.